The clone carrying this T cell receptor beta chain was observed a few times. As yet, its antigen is unknown. Unmatched junction bases numbered 7, after V lost 4 bases and J lost 0 bases. Germline V gene sequence: CDR1 SGHRS, CDR2 YFSETQ. The length of the CDR3 is 17 residues. The data were obtained in a study of cytomegalovirus exposure and HLA in healthy donors. General study points: Donors belonging to an Asian-associated ancestry cluster reportedly showed fewer N-insertions in productive TCRs than the roughly 670-donor mean, according to what a later analysis found.

The PCR had 60 Vbeta and 13 Jbeta primers. Produced via immunoSEQ multiplex PCR; TCRdb's table is partial and in-frame only. There are tens of thousands of clones in the sample; about 68% occur only once, and 2% to 2.5% lies in the top ten. The V gene is TRBV5-1, the J gene TRBJ2-2, with 9 bases matching TRBD2. The clonotype originates from a human donor in good health. Sequencing input: PBMCs. CDR3 amino acids: CASSPGTSSANTGELFF. The DNA of the CDR3 is TGCGCCAGCAGCCCCGGGACTAGCTCTGCGAACACCGGGGAGCTGTTTTTT.